Listed below are T cell receptor beta chains from one sample, sequenced in a study of T cells in Graves' hyperthyroidism and ophthalmopathy. TCRdb fed the multiplex PCR reads into MiXCR, producing one record per CDR3 protein. The data show hundreds of thousands of distinct CDR3 sequences, approximately 19% seen once. The sample was blood. Source of these receptors: a woman aged 50 to 65 with Graves' hyperthyroidism that later progressed to Graves' ophthalmopathy. Each CDR3 is given with its conserved first and last residue. D genes are given only for firm matches. Not all rows give a size; the values are once, few, many and, for expanded clones, a class.

J gene,CDR3 length,D gene,clone size,V gene,CDR3 DNA,CDR3 protein
TRBJ1-4,14,.,few,TRBV27,TGTGCCAGCACCAGTTGGGGCGCAGGGGAAAAACTGTTTTTT,CASTSWGAGEKLFF
TRBJ1-5,15,TRBD1,many,TRBV3-1,TGTGCCAGCAGCCGTGGGTCAGGGGGCTTTCAGCCCCAGCATTTT,CASSRGSGGFQPQHF
TRBJ1-3,15,.,few,TRBV30,TGTGCCTGGAGTTCCGGGGATACCTCTGGAAACACCATATATTTT,CAWSSGDTSGNTIYF
TRBJ1-3,13,.,.,TRBV12-3/TRBV12-4,TGTGCCGGCTTAGGCGCATTGGGAAACACCATATATTTT,CAGLGALGNTIYF
TRBJ1-6,15,.,many,TRBV20-1,TGCAGTGCACAAGGACAGAGCTCCTATAATTCACCCCTCCACTTT,CSAQGQSSYNSPLHF
TRBJ1-2,16,.,few,TRBV20-1,TGCAGTGCTAGGGGGGGGCAGGGGATAAGAAACTATGGCTACACCTTC,CSARGGQGIRNYGYTF
TRBJ1-3,17,.,.,TRBV5-1,TGCGCCAGCAGCCCGAGGACGGCCGCGACAGGAGGAAACACCATATATTTT,CASSPRTAATGGNTIYF
TRBJ2-1,12,.,few,TRBV29-1,TGCAGCGTTGAAAGGGCGGTCAATGAGCAGTTCTTC,CSVERAVNEQFF
TRBJ2-7,16,.,many,TRBV18,TGTGCCAGCTCGTCAGACCAGGGACGGAGCTCCTACGAGCAGTACTTC,CASSSDQGRSSYEQYF
TRBJ1-5,11,.,.,TRBV29-1,TGCAGCGTTGGCGCGAATCAGCCCCAGCATTTT,CSVGANQPQHF
TRBJ1-1,15,.,many,TRBV3-1,TGTGCCAGCAGCCAAGATCCGGGGAGGAACACTGAAGCTTTCTTT,CASSQDPGRNTEAFF
TRBJ2-5,14,.,many,TRBV10-1,TGCGCCAGCAGTGAGTCGACAGAGCAAGAGACCCAGTACTTC,CASSESTEQETQYF
TRBJ1-2,15,TRBD1,many,TRBV11-2,TGTGCCAGCAGCTTTCCGGGACAGGGTGACTATGGCTACACCTTC,CASSFPGQGDYGYTF
TRBJ2-5,14,.,.,TRBV20-1,TGCAGTGCTAGAGCGGGGGCAGACAAAGAGACCCAGTACTTC,CSARAGADKETQYF
TRBJ1-5,15,.,many,TRBV20-1,TGCAGTGCTATCCTCCCAGCTGAGCTAAATCAGCCCCAGCATTTT,CSAILPAELNQPQHF
TRBJ1-4,15,.,many,TRBV5-1,TGCGCCAGCAGCTTGGCCCGACAGTCGGGTGAAAAACTGTTTTTT,CASSLARQSGEKLFF
TRBJ2-7,14,.,many,TRBV7-9,TGTGCCAGCAGCTTAACAGGGTCGGCCTACGAGCAGTACTTC,CASSLTGSAYEQYF
TRBJ1-2,15,.,few,TRBV7-2,TGTGCCAGCAGCCCGCAGACCATCCCGGAGGCTGGCTACACCTTC,CASSPQTIPEAGYTF
TRBJ1-1,17,TRBD1,few,TRBV5-4,TGTGCCAGCAGCCTACCTCGGACAGGGGGCCTGAACACTGAAGCTTTCTTT,CASSLPRTGGLNTEAFF
TRBJ2-7,15,.,many,TRBV20-1,TGCAGTGCTAGAGAACGGTGGACGATCACCTACGAGCAGTACTTC,CSARERWTITYEQYF
TRBJ2-1,12,.,.,TRBV6-2/TRBV6-3,TGTGCCAGCAGGGGTTTAGGCGATGAGCAGTTCTTC,CASRGLGDEQFF
TRBJ1-1,15,.,.,TRBV19,TGTGCCAGTAGTATAGACCGGACTCAGAACACTGAAGCTTTCTTT,CASSIDRTQNTEAFF
TRBJ1-5,16,.,few,TRBV15,TGTGCCACCAGCAGAGATCTGAGTGAGGGGAATCAGCCCCAGCATTTT,CATSRDLSEGNQPQHF
TRBJ2-7,13,.,.,TRBV12-3/TRBV12-4,TGTGCCAGCAAGACCACCGTAGACTACGAGCAGTACTTC,CASKTTVDYEQYF
TRBJ1-1,16,TRBD1,few,TRBV5-6,TGTGCCAGCAGCCCATTTACCGGGACAGGGACTTTGGGGGCTTTCTTT,CASSPFTGTGTLGAFF
TRBJ1-2,13,TRBD1,.,TRBV2,TGTGCCAGCAGGGACAGGGCAGACTATGGCTACACCTTC,CASRDRADYGYTF
TRBJ1-2,14,.,.,TRBV11-2,TGTGCCAGCAGCTTAGTGGCAGGGCCATACGGCTACACCTTC,CASSLVAGPYGYTF
TRBJ1-5,13,.,.,TRBV2,TGTGCCAGCGGACAGAGGTTAAATCAGCCCCAGCATTTT,CASGQRLNQPQHF
TRBJ2-5,12,.,.,TRBV6-2/TRBV6-3,TGTGCCACCTCAGGGTCGGGGGAGACCCAGTACTTC,CATSGSGETQYF
TRBJ1-1,13,.,many,TRBV3-1,TGTGCCAGCAGCAGCAAGCTGAACACTGAAGCTTTCTTT,CASSSKLNTEAFF
TRBJ1-2,15,TRBD1,many,TRBV27,TGTGCCAGCAGTTTATCGGGGGACAGCGCCTATGGCTACACCTTC,CASSLSGDSAYGYTF